This T cell receptor (beta chain) was sequenced for a study of cytomegalovirus exposure and HLA in healthy donors (dated by TCRdb to the late 2010s). Describing the broader study: An earlier analysis of 587 of the donors reported under 300 Gb of sequence data and 95 million to 140 million unique TCR beta sequences obtained from around 170 million T cells. In a later genetic analysis, genome-wide SNP genotypes for 398 of the 666 donors were used, and that subset was treated as a discovery cohort. The study used immunosequencing to profile the T cell repertoires of approximately 630 subjects and linked those repertoires to cytomegalovirus serostatus. Around 300 gigabases of sequencing data and tens of millions of unique TCR sequences were included in an early release covering roughly 600 HLA-typed donors. Every repertoire in the discovery cohort had been generated on one and the same sequencing platform. Rather than using new phenotypic data, the later analysis identified candidate immune exposures from TCR beta sequences and from how often those sequences occurred across donors. The study was designed to test whether signatures of past pathogen exposure could be identified by cataloging public T cell receptors. In addition to the first cohort of 666 subjects, a separate validation cohort of 100 to 150 different subjects was used. In a later analysis, previously published TCR beta repertoires from roughly 710 donors were re-analyzed and high-resolution HLA genotyping was added so that TCR occurrence patterns could be studied. On average, 235,054 unique TCR beta nucleotide sequences were sequenced per donor among a few hundred genotyped donors of the cohort, with roughly 18% of those sequences being non-productive. Four or five DR-DQ haplotypes were handled as single units for association and clustering because linkage in the cohort was strong. To predict cytomegalovirus infection status, the study combined high-throughput TCR immunosequencing, statistical association of individual TCRs with disease status, and machine learning. An earlier analysis of 500 to 750 of the donors applied high-throughput TCR beta sequencing to assess whether each TCR beta V gene segment acted as functional or pseudogenic. Alongside the repertoire data, information on donor age, sex, ethnicity and CMV serostatus was compiled. Typing coverage differed by locus: A, B, C, DRB1 and DQB1 were typed in about 620-640 donors, DQA1 in about 510, DPA1 in nearly 610, and DPB1 in roughly 470. Class I and class II HLA loci were covered by the typing at four-digit resolution. The genetic ancestry cluster associated with self-reported Caucasian donors included roughly 84% of the roughly 400 genotyped donors.

CDR1 and CDR2 are read off the germline V gene (reference sequence) as SEHNR and FQNEAQ. The cysteine opens and the phenylalanine closes a CDR3 of 16 amino acids. Only CDR3 DNA is held: 48 bases, read in frame from base 1. In total, 666 healthy bone marrow donors made up the cohort. At the time of sampling, all cohort members were nominally healthy, though unrecorded immune exposures were likely present. The donor was CMV seronegative and belonged to the group of approximately 320 seronegative cohort members. Every donor gave a peripheral blood sample, and the peripheral blood mononuclear cells from that sample were used for TCR beta sequencing. The Qiagen DNeasy Blood Extraction Kit was used to extract genomic DNA from the blood cell samples. Study-level results and caveats: The authors suggested that the approach could potentially be generalized to other disease states and immunological phenotypes. Because counts were too low, roughly 16 rarely observed V segments, including chromosome 9 orphons, were left out of the earlier analysis of 587 of the donors. Cytomegalovirus status was reported to be diagnosed by the classifier with high specificity and sensitivity in both the original and validation cohorts. HLA typing was unavailable for some donors at each locus, so association tests used only the typed subset. In a later genetic analysis, a missense DCLRE1C variant was associated with V-gene and J-gene trimming of TCR beta chains, and the association was replicated in an independent cohort. Most TCR sequences were observed very rarely across donors, whereas some public TCRs were present in many individuals. Broadly in line with IMGT annotations, most TCR beta V segments showed up in productive rearrangements about 87% or about 30% of the time in an earlier analysis of some 590 of the donors. Assigning TCR associations to individual alleles was difficult when HLA alleles, especially DR and DQ, strongly co-occurred. According to a later genetic analysis, donors in an Asian-associated ancestry cluster had fewer N-insertions in productive TCRs than the approximately 700-donor mean. This cohort had only TCR beta chains sequenced, and the lack of alpha or paired-chain data limited which features could be detected. In vitro tests confirmed that a few of the cytomegalovirus-associated TCR beta chains recognize cytomegalovirus antigens. Specific HLA alleles were associated with 15,000 to 20,000 TCR beta sequences at a false discovery rate of 0.05 in a later analysis. The only immune exposure information available for the cohort was CMV serostatus. In a later analysis, HLA-associated TCR beta chains were found to be more clonally expanded and to have lower generation probabilities than equally common non-associated chains. According to a later analysis, parvovirus B19, influenza, CMV and Epstein-Barr virus appeared linked to several top co-occurrence clusters. A further reported finding was that TCR beta sequences accurately predicted the HLA-A and HLA-B alleles for most subjects in the first cohort. Because the 87-base-pair reads could not distinguish some IMGT-functional V segments, including TRBV6-2 and TRBV6-3, those segments were excluded. In a later analysis, most CMV-associated TCR beta chains were found to appear HLA-restricted, with HLA associations seemingly driven largely by CMV exposure. In a later analysis, the rate of TCR association differed among HLA loci, with DRB1 alleles having the most associated TCRs and HLA-C alleles having the fewest. A cluster of highly shared sequence variants was judged likely to represent a technical artifact of the sequencing pipeline. In the study, around 160 TCR beta chains were listed as associated with cytomegalovirus. Presence/absence analyses assumed roughly uniform sequencing depth across donors, an assumption that may not hold. Correlated functional status among segregating V segments might be attributable to linkage disequilibrium, but an unknown experimental factor could not be ruled out.

In the case of this clone: There is no known antigen for this receptor. The junction shows a germline mismatch at one end, possibly a read error.

Library prep was done by the immunoSEQ multiplex PCR assay. For the multiplex PCR, a mixture combining 60 forward primers for TCR Vbeta segments and 13 reverse primers for TCR Jbeta segments was used. The CDR3 region of rearranged TCR beta genes was amplified from genomic DNA by a multiplex PCR assay. On the Illumina HiSeq System, the amplified TCR beta libraries were sequenced as 87-base-pair reads. Concerning the study's data processing: A later analysis counted tens of millions of unique TCR beta chains across the 666 repertoires, and approximately 11 million of these chains were shared by at least two donors. To remove PCR and sequencing errors, raw reads were error-corrected and collapsed into unique sequences using a nearest-neighbor algorithm that merged closely related sequences. Alignment of CDR3 sequences to IMGT reference sequences was used to assign V, D and J gene segments. For a sequence to be retained, at least a six-nucleotide match to both a V gene segment and a J gene segment was required. Rearrangements were classified as productive when the CDR3 lacked stop codons and remained in frame with V and J, and all other rearrangements were classified as non-productive. CDR3 was defined according to IMGT convention as the region running from the second conserved V-encoded cysteine to the conserved J-encoded phenylalanine. In an earlier analysis of 587 of the donors, sequences lacking an unambiguous match to a single V gene segment were excluded. In an earlier analysis of 587 of the donors, a V segment was called functional when productive rearrangements were above 56.7%, and segregating when the standard deviation between donors exceeded 5%. A statistical classification framework was built to diagnose cytomegalovirus status from the catalog of TCR beta chain sequences. V and J gene assignment, in a later analysis, came from comparing TCR nucleotide sequences with IMGT/GENE-DB human TR gene sequences. The TCRdist pipeline was used in a later analysis to assign CDR3 sequences and most-parsimonious VDJ recombination scenarios. In a later analysis, each TCR beta chain was defined by its CDR3 amino acid sequence together with its V-gene family, and reads without a unique V-gene family were excluded. As a way to deal with suspected cross-contamination and a sequencing artifact, a later analysis dropped 640 or so nucleotide sequences that were highly shared and had low generation probability. A later analysis calculated a clonal expansion index for each public chain from normalized within-repertoire ranks of inferred template counts. In a later analysis, generation probabilities were computed with a VDJ recombination model fitted to out-of-frame rearrangements, and the resulting probabilities were checked against IGoR. In a later analysis, TCR-TCR, TCR-HLA and TCR-CMV co-occurrence was scored with hypergeometric tests, and a repertoire-size bias correction was applied to TCR pairs. False discovery rates were estimated in a later analysis by permuting HLA or CMV assignments 20 times. A later analysis grouped co-occurring TCRs with DBSCAN, adding TCRdist sequence similarity when clustering within HLA-allele-positive subsets. Repertoires with fewer than 30,000 or more than 120,000 public chains were left out of co-occurrence clustering, as were five repertoires with anomalous nucleotide sharing. The source is immuneACCESS, and TCRdb retained only in-frame sequences with V and J called. Part of the clones is not carried over; for the studies checked, unresolved V genes explain less than half of this, and the remainder is unexplained. The DNA was the basis for D and trimming; V, J and clone size are from that table. The sample profile shows about 120,000 clones; 81% of them were found once. The ten largest clones take up 3.9% of the sample.

The sequence joins TRBV7-9 to TRBJ2-2; 9 bases in the junction line up with TRBD2. The sequence came from a woman under 40 in good health and CMV-seronegative. The source material was PBMCs. CDR3 protein: CSSSFSSMAGGPKLFF. The sequenced DNA: TGTTCCAGCAGCTTTTCGTCTATGGCGGGAGGGCCCAAGCTGTTTTTT. The full variable domain, completed from the reference TRBV7-9 and TRBJ2-2 proteins outside the CDR3, reads DTGVSQNPRHKITKRGQNVTFRCDPISEHNRLYWYRQTLGQGPEFLTYFQNEAQLEKSRLLSDRFSAERPKGSFSTLEIQRTEQGDSAMYLCSSSFSSMAGGPKLFFGEGSRLTVL.